The following is a T cell receptor (beta chain) sequence with its context. What it binds is not known. MiXCR was run by TCRdb on the 5' RACE reads, yielding one entry per CDR3 protein. The sample holds approximately 150,000 distinct CDR3 sequences, approximately 10% seen once. V gave up 3 bases and J gave up 5 bases, with 7 bases separating them. The CDR3 sequence is 12 residues long. The sample belongs to a study of T cells after yellow fever vaccination. Study results and limitations: In post-booster samples, most primary-vaccination clones reappeared (just under 98% CD4, 88% CD8).

This receptor was identified in a man between 18 and 29 years old who received the YFV17D yellow fever vaccine. The chain joins TRBV12-3 or TRBV12-4 to TRBJ2-5; TRBD1 is a possible D gene (5 bases). This specimen was CD8+ T cells sorted from PBMCs, taken 45 days after the yellow fever booster vaccination. The CDR3: CASSLTVETQYF. The CDR3 DNA sequence: TGTGCCAGCAGTTTGACAGTTGAGACCCAGTACTTC.